This entry concerns a single T cell receptor beta chain. Its antigen is unidentified. The record originates from a study of T cells after yellow fever vaccination. Study-wide points: Once the booster was given, most primary-vaccination clones reappeared, at approximately 97% for CD4 and more than 85% for CD8. Few clonotypes appeared in both CD4 and CD8 compartments.

TCRdb reanalysed the 5' RACE reads using MiXCR and keeps one entry per CDR3 protein. The sample records about 350,000 distinct CDR3 sequences, roughly an eighth being singletons. Sequences were derived from CD4+ T cells sorted from PBMCs, sampled 15 days after the yellow fever booster vaccination. The TCR comes from a man between 18 and 35 years old who received the YFV17D yellow fever vaccine.

DNA for the CDR3: TGTGCCAGCAGCTCGGGGAGTGAAAAACTGTTTTTT. Translation gives CASSSGSEKLFF. The rearrangement uses TRBV7-2 and TRBJ1-4, with D unclear. This CDR3 spans 12 amino acids. V dropped 4 bases and J dropped 7 bases, with 7 bases sitting between them. The germline V gene has CDR1 SGHTA and CDR2 FQGNSA.